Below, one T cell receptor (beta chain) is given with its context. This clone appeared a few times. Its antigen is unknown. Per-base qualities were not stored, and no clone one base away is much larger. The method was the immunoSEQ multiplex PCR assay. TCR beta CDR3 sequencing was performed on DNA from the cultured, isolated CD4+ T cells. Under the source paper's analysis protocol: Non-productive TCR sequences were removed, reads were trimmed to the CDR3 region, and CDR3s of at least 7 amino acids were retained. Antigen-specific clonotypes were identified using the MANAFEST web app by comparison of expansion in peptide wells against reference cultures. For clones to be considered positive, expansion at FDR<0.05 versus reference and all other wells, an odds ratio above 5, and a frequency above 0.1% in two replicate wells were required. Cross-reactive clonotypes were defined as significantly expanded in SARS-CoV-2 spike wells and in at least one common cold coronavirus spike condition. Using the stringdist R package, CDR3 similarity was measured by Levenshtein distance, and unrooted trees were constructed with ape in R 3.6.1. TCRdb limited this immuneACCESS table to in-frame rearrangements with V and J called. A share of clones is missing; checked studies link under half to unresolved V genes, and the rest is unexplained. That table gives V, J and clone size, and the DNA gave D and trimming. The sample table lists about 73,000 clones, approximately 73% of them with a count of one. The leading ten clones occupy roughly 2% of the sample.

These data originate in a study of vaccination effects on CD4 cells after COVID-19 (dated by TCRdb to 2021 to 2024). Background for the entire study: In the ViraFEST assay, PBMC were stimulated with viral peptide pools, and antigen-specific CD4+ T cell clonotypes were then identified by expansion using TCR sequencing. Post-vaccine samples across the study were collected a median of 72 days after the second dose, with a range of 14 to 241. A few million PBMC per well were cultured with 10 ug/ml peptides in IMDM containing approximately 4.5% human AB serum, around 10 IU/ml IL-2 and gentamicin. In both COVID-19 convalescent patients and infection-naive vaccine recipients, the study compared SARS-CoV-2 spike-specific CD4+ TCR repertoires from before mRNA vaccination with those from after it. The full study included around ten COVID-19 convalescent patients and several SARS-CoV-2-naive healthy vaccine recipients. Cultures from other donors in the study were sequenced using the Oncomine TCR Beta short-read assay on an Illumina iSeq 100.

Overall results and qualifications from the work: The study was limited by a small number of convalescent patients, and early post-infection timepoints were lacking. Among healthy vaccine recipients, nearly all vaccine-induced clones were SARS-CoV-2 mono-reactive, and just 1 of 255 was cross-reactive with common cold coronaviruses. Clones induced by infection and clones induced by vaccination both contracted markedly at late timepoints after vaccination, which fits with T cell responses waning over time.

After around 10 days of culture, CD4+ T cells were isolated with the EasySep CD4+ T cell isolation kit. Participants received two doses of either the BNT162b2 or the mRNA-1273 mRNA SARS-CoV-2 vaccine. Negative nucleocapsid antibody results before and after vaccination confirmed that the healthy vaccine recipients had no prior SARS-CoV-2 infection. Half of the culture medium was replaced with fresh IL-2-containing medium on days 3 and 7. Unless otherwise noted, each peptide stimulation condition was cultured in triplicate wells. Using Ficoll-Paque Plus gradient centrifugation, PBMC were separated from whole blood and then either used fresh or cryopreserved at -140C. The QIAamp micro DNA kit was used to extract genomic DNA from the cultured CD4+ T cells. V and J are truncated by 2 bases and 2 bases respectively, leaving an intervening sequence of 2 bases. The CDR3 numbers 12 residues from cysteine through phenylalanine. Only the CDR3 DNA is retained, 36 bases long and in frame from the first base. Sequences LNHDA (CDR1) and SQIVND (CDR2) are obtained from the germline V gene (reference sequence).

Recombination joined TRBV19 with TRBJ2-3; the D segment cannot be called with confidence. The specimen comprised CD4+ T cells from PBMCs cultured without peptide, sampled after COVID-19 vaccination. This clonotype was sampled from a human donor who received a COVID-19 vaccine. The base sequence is TGTGCCAGTAGTATAACCACAGATACGCAGTATTTT. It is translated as CASSITTDTQYF. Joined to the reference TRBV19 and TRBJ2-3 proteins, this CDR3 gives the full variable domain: DGGITQSPKYLFRKEGQNVTLSCEQNLNHDAMYWYRQDPGQGLRLIYYSQIVNDFQKGDIAEGYSVSREKKESFPLTVTSAQKNPTAFYLCASSITTDTQYFGPGTRLTVL.